The 6 T cell receptor beta chains in this list originate from one sample, sequenced in a study of memory CD4+ T cells and cytomegalovirus serostatus. Single viable CD3+CD4+CD8-CD45RO+ cells were sorted as the memory CD4+ T cells. Sequencing was performed with immunoSEQ multiplex PCR; in TCRdb, only in-frame clones are kept and a portion is missing. The repertoire holds 35,000 to 50,000 clones, with around 80% as singletons. Sequenced: memory CD4+ T cells from blood. Receptors originate from an adult in good health and CMV-seronegative.

The chain has TRBV2 and TRBJ1-2; no clear D gene. V was trimmed by 8 bases and J by 5 bases, leaving 15 bases between them. The CDR3 extends over 13 amino acids. Germline CDR1 SNHLY, CDR2 FYNNEI. The DNA for the CDR3 is TGTGCCAGCCGTGTCGGCCCCACGTATGGCTACACCTTC. Translated: CASRVGPTYGYTF.

This chain joins TRBV2 and TRBJ1-6; D unresolved. V was cut by 5 bases and J by 10 bases, with 6 bases left in between. Germline V gives CDR1 SNHLY, CDR2 FYNNEI. The CDR3 is 11 amino acids. The CDR3 here is CASSHSSPLHF. CDR3 bases: TGTGCCAGCAGTCATTCCTCACCCCTCCACTTT.

The chain couples TRBV6-1 to TRBJ2-3; TRBD1 aligns across 9 bases. The CDR3 runs 15 residues. The junction had 10 bases not matched to a gene; V was cut back by 6 bases and J by 6 bases. Germline CDR1 MNHNS, CDR2 SASEGT. CDR3 in DNA: TGTGCCAGCAGAGGACAGGGGATGGGTGTGGATACGCAGTATTTT. Amino acid sequence: CASRGQGMGVDTQYF.

The chain couples TRBV28 to TRBJ2-5, with D unresolved. The CDR3 totals 14 residues. Germline V gene lookup returns CDR1 MDHEN and CDR2 SYDVKM. Trimming shortened V by 3 bases and J by 2 bases, and 10 bases separated the two germline ends. The CDR3 sequence: CASSFRFKQETQYF. The CDR3 coding sequence is TGTGCCAGCAGTTTTAGGTTTAAGCAAGAGACCCAGTACTTC. Looking up the rest from reference TRBV28 and TRBJ2-5 gives the full variable domain: DVKVTQSSRYLVKRTGEKVFLECVQDMDHENMFWYRQDPGLGLRLIYFSYDVKMKEKGDIPEGYSVSREKKERFSLILESASTNQTSMYLCASSFRFKQETQYFGPGTRLLVL.

This clone was counted a few times. The chain combines TRBV30 with TRBJ1-1; D not resolved. V lost 4 bases to trimming and J lost 5 bases, with 8 bases between them. Germline loops: CDR1 GTSNPN, CDR2 SVGIG (reference sequence). There are 11 residues in the CDR3. The CDR3 region is CAWNKGTEAFF. Written as DNA, the CDR3 is TGTGCCTGGAATAAGGGAACTGAAGCTTTCTTT.

This clone was observed a single time. V gene TRBV5-6 combines with J gene TRBJ2-1; D gene ambiguous. The V and J ends lost 7 bases and 5 bases respectively, with 13 bases between them. CDR1 and CDR2 (germline): SGHDT, YYEEEE. The CDR3 extends over 13 amino acids. Written as DNA, the CDR3 is TGTGCCAGCCTTAATAGGGTTCACAATGAGCAGTTCTTC. Translated, it gives CASLNRVHNEQFF.